The present entry profiles one T cell receptor (beta chain) with its context. Produced via immunoSEQ multiplex PCR; TCRdb's table is partial and in-frame only. The profile covers 80,000 to 130,000 clones, with roughly nine tenths appearing a single time and about 0.89% taken by the ten largest. This entry belongs to a study of blood T cell repertoires in COVID-19. Background on the study: T cells, B-cell-depleted T cells, or PBMCs supplied cDNA or gDNA.

With V trimmed by 6 bases and J by 5 bases, 5 bases remained unmatched. CDR1 is MNHNY and CDR2 is SVGAGI in the germline V gene (reference sequence). The CDR3 sequence is 14 residues long. This sequence originates from a man aged 55-75 years with acute or convalescent COVID-19. The gene calls are TRBV6-6 and TRBJ1-1, with 11 bases that match TRBD1. The sample comprised peripheral blood. CDR3 sequence: CASRPDRGQTEAFF. The CDR3 nucleotides read TGTGCCAGCAGACCGGACAGGGGGCAAACTGAAGCTTTCTTT.